One and the same sample provided the 21 T cell receptor beta chains below, sequenced in a study of cytomegalovirus exposure and HLA in healthy donors. Sequencing used immunoSEQ multiplex PCR; TCRdb keeps in-frame clones, though not all of them. Of approximately 65,000 clones listed, around 97% were seen once; the top ten hold around 2.2%. Sequencing was performed on PBMCs. The receptors stem from a man aged 18 to 30 in good health and CMV-seronegative.

Only one count was recorded for this clone. The chain carries TRBV2 and TRBJ2-7; a possible D gene is TRBD1 (5 bases). This CDR3 has 13 amino acids. The V end was cut by 7 bases, the J end by 1 base, with 11 bases between. Germline CDR1 and CDR2: SNHLY and FYNNEI. The CDR3 region has the DNA TGTGCCAGCATAGTCAGGGATTCCTACGAGCAGTACTTC. Amino acids: CASIVRDSYEQYF. The full variable domain, in which reference TRBV2 and TRBJ2-7 provide the parts outside the CDR3, is EPEVTQTPSHQVTQMGQEVILRCVPISNHLYFYWYRQILGQKVEFLVSFYNNEISEKSEIFDDQFSVERPDGSNFTLKIRSTKLEDSAMYFCASIVRDSYEQYFGPGTRLTVT.

The chain uses TRBV5-4 and TRBJ1-1; TRBD1 is a possible D gene (6 bases). This CDR3 region has 14 residues. Trimming stripped 4 bases from V and 0 bases from J, with 10 bases between. CDR1 is SGHNT, CDR2 YYREEE, per germline (reference sequence). Written as DNA, the CDR3 is TGTGCCAGCAGCGAAGGACAGCTGAACACTGAAGCTTTCTTT. Its protein is CASSEGQLNTEAFF.

This rearrangement joins TRBV5-4 to TRBJ1-2, with 8 nucleotides matching TRBD1. This CDR3 comprises 14 residues. The junction had 9 bases not matched to a gene; V was cut back by 4 bases and J by 7 bases. Germline V gives CDR1 SGHNT, CDR2 YYREEE (reference sequence). CDR3 nucleotide sequence: TGTGCCAGCAGCACCGGACAGGGTTTCTCTGGCTACACCTTC. It encodes CASSTGQGFSGYTF.

Here the CDR3 DNA reads TGCAGTGCTAGAGTCTATGAAAAACTGTTTTTT. Residues: CSARVYEKLFF. This rearrangement joins TRBV20-1 to TRBJ1-4; no clear D. The CDR3 is 11 amino acids. Germline-derived CDR1 and CDR2 are DFQATT and SNEGSKA (reference sequence). Deletions cut 1 base from V and 6 bases from J, with 3 bases between.

The chain joins TRBV7-9 to TRBJ2-6; 8 bases match TRBD1. CDR1 and CDR2 from the germline V gene are SEHNR and FQNEAQ (reference sequence). This CDR3 spans 15 amino acids. V lost 10 bases to trimming and J lost 0 bases; unmatched junction nucleotides: 5. CDR3 DNA sequence: TGTGCCACTCTCGACAGGGGCTCTGGGGCCAACGTCCTGACTTTC. Amino acid sequence: CATLDRGSGANVLTF.

The chain uses TRBV19 and TRBJ1-2, with 9 positions matching TRBD1. CDR3 length equals 14 residues. Germline trimming cut 2 bases from V and 8 bases from J; bases unmatched to any gene: 6. CDR1 and CDR2 from the germline V gene are LNHDA and SQIVND (reference sequence). The CDR3 here is CASSIRGQGGGYTF. For the CDR3, the DNA is TGTGCCAGTAGTATAAGGGGACAGGGCGGCGGCTACACCTTC.

The J gene is TRBJ2-1, the V gene TRBV6-1, with a tentative D call TRBD1 (8 bases). Trimming shortened V by 7 bases and J by 6 bases, and 16 bases separated the two germline ends. The CDR3 spans 14 residues. Looked up from germline, CDR1 is MNHNS and CDR2 is SASEGT. The CDR3 DNA follows: TGTGCCAGCAAAGTACAGGGGGGGACCAATGAGCAGTTCTTC. Its protein product is CASKVQGGTNEQFF.

The chain carries TRBV25-1 and TRBJ2-7; 12 bases agree with TRBD2. The V segment lost 4 bases and the J segment 0 bases; nucleotides outside the gene matches: 10. This CDR3 is 18 amino acids long. Germline CDR1 is MGHDK and CDR2 is SYGVNS. CDR3 in DNA: TGTGCCAGCAGTGGGGCCGGACTAGCGGGAAGAAGCTCCTACGAGCAGTACTTC. Translated: CASSGAGLAGRSSYEQYF.

The chain carries TRBV18 and TRBJ1-1; 7 positions agree with TRBD1. Unmatched junction bases numbered 6, after V lost 6 bases and J lost 2 bases. CDR1 and CDR2 (germline): KGHSH, LQKENI. This CDR3 is built from 14 residues. The CDR3 reads CASSQQGKNTEAFF. DNA for the CDR3: TGTGCCAGCTCGCAACAGGGGAAAAACACTGAAGCTTTCTTT.

Of note for this clone: The conserved phenylalanine or tryptophan normally closing the CDR3 is absent here, so this likely arose from a read error. The DNA is omitted, as the CDR3 cannot be located on it reliably, and the CDR3 follows TCRdb's listing. The chain links TRBV28 to TRBJ1-2. Counting both end residues, the CDR3 totals 9 amino acids. Germline V gene sequence: CDR1 MDHEN, CDR2 SYDVKM. This CDR3 is CASSFSASR.

This chain connects TRBV7-9 to TRBJ2-4, with D perhaps TRBD1 (6 bases). The CDR3 covers 16 residues. V lost 4 bases, J lost 0 bases, and 13 bases lay in between. Germline V gene lookup returns CDR1 SEHNR and CDR2 FQNEAQ (reference sequence). The CDR3 spells CASSSVQGEAKNIQYF. The DNA for the CDR3 is TGTGCCAGCAGCTCCGTACAGGGAGAAGCCAAAAACATTCAGTACTTC.

This clone was seen only a few times. The chain uses TRBV6-1 and TRBJ2-3; 12 nucleotides agree with TRBD1. The CDR3 extends over 15 amino acids. Germline assignment: CDR1 MNHNS and CDR2 SASEGT. The V and J ends lost 5 bases and 4 bases, in that order; junction bases with no gene match: 4. In DNA, the CDR3 is TGTGCCAGCAGTCTCGGGACAGGGGGCGCAGATACGCAGTATTTT. Residues: CASSLGTGGADTQYF.

The genes are TRBV28 and TRBJ1-2; TRBD1 is a possible D gene (6 bases). Germline V lookup: CDR1 MDHEN, CDR2 SYDVKM. The CDR3 has 15 amino acids. V was shortened by 9 bases and J by 2 bases, with 19 bases between the two germline ends. DNA of the CDR3: TGTGCCAGTCTTCGGTGGCAGGGGCAAAACTATGGCTACACCTTC. Amino acid sequence: CASLRWQGQNYGYTF.

The chain has TRBV28 and TRBJ1-2, with D perhaps matching TRBD1 (6 bases). CDR1 is MDHEN, CDR2 SYDVKM, per germline. The CDR3 covers 17 residues. V lost 5 bases and J lost 2, with 21 bases in between. CDR3 in amino acids: CASSIWTVKKGNYGYTF. The CDR3 coding sequence is TGTGCCAGCAGTATCTGGACAGTTAAAAAGGGGAACTATGGCTACACCTTC.

V and J are TRBV7-8 and TRBJ1-3; TRBD1 might be the D (5 bases). Trimming removed 2 bases from V and 4 bases from J, with 21 bases in between. CDR1 and CDR2 from the germline V gene are SGHVS and FQNEAQ. The CDR3 runs 18 residues. The CDR3 is CASSLFALGQGEGNTIYF. CDR3 nucleotides: TGTGCCAGCAGCTTATTCGCATTGGGGCAGGGTGAAGGAAACACCATATATTTT.

This chain links TRBV19 with TRBJ1-5; maybe TRBD1 (6 bases). V shed 7 bases and J shed 6 bases, with 16 bases lying between them. The CDR3 runs to 14 residues. Per the germline V gene, CDR1 is LNHDA and CDR2 is SQIVND (reference sequence). The CDR3 loop is CASTRGIRGQPQHF. DNA for the CDR3: TGTGCCAGTACCAGGGGCATTAGGGGTCAGCCCCAGCATTTT.

The chain employs TRBV2 and TRBJ2-7, with 9 bases fitting TRBD1. J was trimmed by 3 bases and V by 4 bases; bases with no gene match: 16. The V gene's germline CDR1 is SNHLY and CDR2 FYNNEI. The CDR3 runs to 18 residues. This CDR3 is CASSAPREGQGFLYEQYF. The CDR3 DNA is TGTGCCAGCAGTGCTCCTAGGGAGGGACAGGGCTTCCTCTACGAGCAGTACTTC.

The V gene is TRBV5-4, the J gene TRBJ1-4, with D maybe TRBD1 (6 bases). Trimming removed 0 bases from V and 4 bases from J, with 7 bases in between. The CDR3 loop spans 14 amino acids. Germline V gene data show CDR1 as SGHNT and CDR2 as YYREEE (reference sequence). The CDR3 DNA follows: TGTGCCAGCAGCTTGGGACAGGTTAATGAAAAACTGTTTTTT. This gives the protein CASSLGQVNEKLFF.

The V call is TRBV13, the J call TRBJ2-1; TRBD2 matches 7 bases. CDR1 and CDR2 (germline): PRHDT, FYEKMQ (reference sequence). After removal of 4 bases from V and 5 bases from J, the junction contained 14 bases not matched to a gene. The CDR3 covers 17 residues. The CDR3 nucleotides read TGTGCCAGCAGCTCTTCCCTGTGGGAGGGAGGGGACAATGAGCAGTTCTTC. The encoded protein is CASSSSLWEGGDNEQFF.

This chain joins TRBV6-6 and TRBJ1-5; a possible D gene is TRBD1 (5 bases). Germline V lookup: CDR1 MNHNY, CDR2 SVGAGI (reference sequence). CDR3 length: 14 amino acids. V was cut by 2 bases and J by 7 bases, with 12 bases left in between. The CDR3 bases are TGTGCCAGCAGTTACGGGGGGGAGTCCCAGCCCCAGCATTTT. Its translation is CASSYGGESQPQHF.

The rearrangement links TRBV28 to TRBJ2-7; D is possibly TRBD1 (6 bases). The V end lost 6 bases, the J end lost 0 bases, and 9 bases lay between the germline ends. The CDR3 contains 13 residues. Germline lookup yields CDR1 MDHEN and CDR2 SYDVKM. CDR3 sequence (DNA): TGTGCCAGCAGGAAACAGGGCTCCTACGAGCAGTACTTC. Protein: CASRKQGSYEQYF.